The 7 T cell receptor beta chains below all came from one sample that was sequenced in a study of blood T cell repertoires in COVID-19. Sequenced by immunoSEQ multiplex PCR; TCRdb stores in-frame clones only, minus some. The sample consists of 130,000 to 150,000 clones, over 75% of them appearing once. The sample consisted of peripheral blood. These receptors came from an older woman with COVID-19, enrolled during active disease.

The rearrangement links TRBV12-3 or TRBV12-4 to TRBJ1-2; possible D gene TRBD1, 5 bases. V lost 3 bases, J lost 5 bases, and 7 bases lay in between. The CDR3 runs 12 residues. The CDR3 coding sequence is TGTGCCAGCAGTTTGGCAGGGTATGGCTACACCTTC. Its protein is CASSLAGYGYTF.

The J gene is TRBJ2-2, the V gene TRBV7-9, with 11 bases identical to TRBD2. From germline, CDR1 is SEHNR and CDR2 FQNEAQ (reference sequence). With V trimmed by 5 bases and J by 4 bases, 9 bases remained unmatched. This CDR3 comprises 17 residues. The CDR3 spells CASSHPTSGGVTGELFF. CDR3 nucleotides: TGTGCCAGCAGCCACCCCACTAGCGGGGGCGTCACCGGGGAGCTGTTTTTT.

This clone was seen once. The CDR3 here is CASSLLAGAGDTQYF. DNA for the CDR3: TGTGCCAGCAGCTTGCTAGCGGGGGCGGGGGATACGCAGTATTTT. This chain uses TRBV7-3 with TRBJ2-3; 10 bases map to TRBD2. The CDR3 is made up of 15 amino acids. Losses at the gene ends were 3 bases for V and 6 bases for J; bases not matched to a gene: 6. The germline gives CDR1 SGHTA, CDR2 FQGTGA. The full variable domain, in which reference TRBV7-3 and TRBJ2-3 provide the parts outside the CDR3, is GAGVSQTPSNKVTEKGKYVELRCDPISGHTALYWYRQSLGQGPEFLIYFQGTGAADDSGLPNDRFFAVRPEGSVSTLKIQRTERGDSAVYLCASSLLAGAGDTQYFGPGTRLTVL.

The rearrangement uses TRBV27 and TRBJ2-2, with a possible D match to TRBD2 (6 bases). The CDR3 totals 13 residues. Germline CDR1 and CDR2: MNHEY and SMNVEV (reference sequence). V gave up 7 bases and J gave up 4 bases, with 10 bases separating them. DNA for the CDR3: TGTGCCAGCACGGGGGTCTTCACCGGGGAGCTGTTTTTT. Translated, it gives CASTGVFTGELFF.

This clone has only a few counts. This CDR3 is CASSQEREGYEQYF. CDR3 bases: TGTGCCAGCAGCCAAGAACGAGAGGGTTACGAGCAGTACTTC. This chain joins TRBV4-2 and TRBJ2-7; possibly TRBD2 for D (5 bases). The CDR3 is made up of 14 amino acids. The germline gives CDR1 LGHNA, CDR2 YNFKEQ. V lost 0 bases and J 4 bases, leaving 10 bases between the germline ends.

The V and J genes are TRBV7-9 and TRBJ1-2, with a possible D match to TRBD1 (5 bases). The CDR3 totals 17 residues. The V and J ends lost 2 bases and 2 bases respectively, with 18 bases between them. The germline V gene has CDR1 SEHNR and CDR2 FQNEAQ (reference sequence). The CDR3 DNA is TGTGCCAGCAGCTTAAAGGGGCGACGCGGCCCGAACTATGGCTACACCTTC. It translates to CASSLKGRRGPNYGYTF.

This sequence joins TRBV19 and TRBJ1-5; tentatively, D is TRBD1 (5 bases). Trimming pared 3 bases from V and 3 bases from J, leaving 9 bases between. CDR3 size: 14 residues. The germline gives CDR1 LNHDA, CDR2 SQIVND (reference sequence). The chain's CDR3 is CASSIQGYNQPQHF. CDR3 in DNA: TGTGCCAGTAGTATTCAGGGCTACAATCAGCCCCAGCATTTT.